This record covers a single T cell receptor beta chain. Study members were between about 18 and 100 years old and lived in 20 to 30 US regions. Donors were grouped by their self-reported clinical history. This entry belongs to a study of blood T cell repertoires in COVID-19. Turning to the study itself: Some COVID-19 samples were acute and others convalescent; all came from the United States, Italy and Spain.

Per the original methods: Reference gene primer amplification gave nucleated cell count estimates. Profiled with immunoSEQ multiplex PCR; TCRdb holds only in-frame clones, not every one. V and J calls and clone size are copied from that table; D and trimming were computed from the DNA. The sample consists of 490,000 or so clones, 88% of them appearing once. The CDR3 runs 11 residues. The V gene's germline CDR1 is ENHRY and CDR2 SYGVKD. Trimming took 10 bases from V and 1 from J, leaving 8 bases between them. V gene TRBV10-3 combines with J gene TRBJ2-7; a possible D gene is TRBD1 (5 bases). The receptor comes from a woman in her 40s who had recovered from COVID-19. What was sequenced was PBMCs or T cells enriched from blood (not recorded which). The CDR3 coding sequence is TGTGCCACTCAGGGTTCCTACGAGCAGTACTTC. Amino acids: CATQGSYEQYF.